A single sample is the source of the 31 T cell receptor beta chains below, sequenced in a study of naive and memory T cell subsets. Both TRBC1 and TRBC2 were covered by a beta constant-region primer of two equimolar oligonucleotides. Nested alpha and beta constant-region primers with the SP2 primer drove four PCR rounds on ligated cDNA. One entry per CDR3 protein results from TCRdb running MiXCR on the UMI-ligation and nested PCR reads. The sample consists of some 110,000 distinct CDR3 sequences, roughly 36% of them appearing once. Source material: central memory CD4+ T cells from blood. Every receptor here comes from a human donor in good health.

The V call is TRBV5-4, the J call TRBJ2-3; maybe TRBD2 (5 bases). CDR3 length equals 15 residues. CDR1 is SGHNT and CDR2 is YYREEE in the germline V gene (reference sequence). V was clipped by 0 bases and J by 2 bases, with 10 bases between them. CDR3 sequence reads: CASSLGESNTDTQYF. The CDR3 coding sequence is TGTGCCAGCAGCTTGGGGGAGTCTAACACAGATACGCAGTATTTT.

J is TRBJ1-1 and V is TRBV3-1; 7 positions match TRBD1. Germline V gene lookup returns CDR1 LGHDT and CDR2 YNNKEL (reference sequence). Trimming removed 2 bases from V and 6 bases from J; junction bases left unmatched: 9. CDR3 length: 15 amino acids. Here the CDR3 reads CASSQYTGEWPEAFF. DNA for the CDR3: TGTGCCAGCAGCCAATATACAGGGGAGTGGCCTGAAGCTTTCTTT.

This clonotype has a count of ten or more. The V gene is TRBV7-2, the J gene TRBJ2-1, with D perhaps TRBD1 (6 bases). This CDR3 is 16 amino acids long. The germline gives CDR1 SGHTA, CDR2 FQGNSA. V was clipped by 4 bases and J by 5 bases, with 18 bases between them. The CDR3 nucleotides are TGTGCCAGCAGCTACGGTCCCGGGACAACCAACAATGAGCAGTTCTTC. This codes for CASSYGPGTTNNEQFF.

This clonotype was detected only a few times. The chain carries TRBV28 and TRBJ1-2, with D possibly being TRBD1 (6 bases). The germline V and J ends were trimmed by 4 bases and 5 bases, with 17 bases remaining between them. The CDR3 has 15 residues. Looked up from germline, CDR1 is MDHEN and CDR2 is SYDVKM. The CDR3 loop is CASSSLAGGEYGYTF. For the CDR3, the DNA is TGTGCCAGCAGTTCCCTCGCCGGGGGCGAGTATGGCTACACCTTC.

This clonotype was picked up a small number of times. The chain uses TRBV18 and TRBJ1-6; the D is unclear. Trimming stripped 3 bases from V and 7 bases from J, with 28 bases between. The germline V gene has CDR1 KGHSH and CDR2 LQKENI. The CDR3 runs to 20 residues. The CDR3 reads CASSPSPEDGGRGKNSPLHF. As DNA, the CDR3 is TGTGCCAGCTCACCTTCCCCCGAAGATGGCGGTCGCGGGAAGAATTCACCCCTCCACTTT.

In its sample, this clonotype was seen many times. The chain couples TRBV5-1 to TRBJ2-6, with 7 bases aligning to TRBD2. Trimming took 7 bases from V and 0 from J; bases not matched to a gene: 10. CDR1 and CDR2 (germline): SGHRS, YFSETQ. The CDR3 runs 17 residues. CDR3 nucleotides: TGCGCCAGCCATGCCAGCGGGAAATACTCTGGGGCCAACGTCCTGACTTTC. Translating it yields CASHASGKYSGANVLTF.

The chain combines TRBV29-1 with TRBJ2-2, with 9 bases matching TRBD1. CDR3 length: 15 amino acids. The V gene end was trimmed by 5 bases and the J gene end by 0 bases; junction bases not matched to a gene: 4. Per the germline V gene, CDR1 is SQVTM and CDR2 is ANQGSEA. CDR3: CSVYRGLANTGELFF. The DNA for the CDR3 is TGCAGCGTTTACAGGGGGCTAGCGAACACCGGGGAGCTGTTTTTT.

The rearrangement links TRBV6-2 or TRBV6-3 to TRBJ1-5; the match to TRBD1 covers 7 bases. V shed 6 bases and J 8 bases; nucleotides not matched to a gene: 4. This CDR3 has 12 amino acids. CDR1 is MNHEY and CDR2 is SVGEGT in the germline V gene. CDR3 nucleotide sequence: TGTGCCAGCAGCTACAGGGGTGAGCCCCAGCATTTT. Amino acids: CASSYRGEPQHF.

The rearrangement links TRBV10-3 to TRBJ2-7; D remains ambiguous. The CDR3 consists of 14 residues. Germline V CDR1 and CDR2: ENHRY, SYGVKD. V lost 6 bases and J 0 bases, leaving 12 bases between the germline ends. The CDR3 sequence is CAISDGLSSYEQYF. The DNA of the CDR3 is TGTGCCATCAGCGACGGTTTGAGCTCCTACGAGCAGTACTTC.

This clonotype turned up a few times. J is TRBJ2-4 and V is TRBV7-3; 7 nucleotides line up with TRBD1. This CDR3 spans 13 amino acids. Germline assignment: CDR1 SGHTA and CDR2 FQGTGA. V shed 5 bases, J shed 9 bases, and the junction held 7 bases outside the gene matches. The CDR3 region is CASSRNRGAIQYF. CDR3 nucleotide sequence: TGTGCCAGCAGCCGCAACAGGGGCGCCATTCAGTACTTC.

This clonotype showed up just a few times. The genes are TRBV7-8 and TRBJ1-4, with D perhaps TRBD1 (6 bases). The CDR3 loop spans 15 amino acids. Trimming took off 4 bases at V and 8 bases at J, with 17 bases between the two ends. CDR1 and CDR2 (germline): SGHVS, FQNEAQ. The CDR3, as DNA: TGTGCCAGCAGCTCCACTGACAGGACGATCGAAAAACTGTTTTTT. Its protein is CASSSTDRTIEKLFF.

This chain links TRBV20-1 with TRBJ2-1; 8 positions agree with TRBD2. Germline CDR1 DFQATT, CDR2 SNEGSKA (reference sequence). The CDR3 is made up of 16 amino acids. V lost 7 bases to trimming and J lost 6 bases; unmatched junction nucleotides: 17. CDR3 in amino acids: CSVGGGRLALSNEQFF. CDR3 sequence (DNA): TGCAGTGTAGGGGGGGGGAGACTAGCGTTGAGCAATGAGCAGTTCTTC.

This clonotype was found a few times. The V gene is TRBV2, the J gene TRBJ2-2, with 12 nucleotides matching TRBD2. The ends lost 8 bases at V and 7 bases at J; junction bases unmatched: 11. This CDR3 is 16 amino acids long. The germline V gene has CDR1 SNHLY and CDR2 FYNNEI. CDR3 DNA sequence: TGTGCCAGCTCCCGTGGTGGGACTAGCGGGTTCGGGGAGCTGTTTTTT. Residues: CASSRGGTSGFGELFF.

The CDR3 reads CASSPDRGWNQPQHF. The CDR3 DNA is TGTGCCAGCAGTCCCGACAGGGGTTGGAATCAGCCCCAGCATTTT. This chain uses TRBV12-3 or TRBV12-4 with TRBJ1-5; 8 bases agree with TRBD1. The CDR3 consists of 15 residues. Trimming cost V 5 bases and J 4 bases; bases outside gene matches: 7.

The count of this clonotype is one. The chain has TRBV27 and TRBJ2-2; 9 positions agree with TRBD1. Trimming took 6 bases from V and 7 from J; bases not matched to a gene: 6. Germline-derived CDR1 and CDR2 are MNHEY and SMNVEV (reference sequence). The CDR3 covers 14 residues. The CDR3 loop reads CASRGGQGIGELFF. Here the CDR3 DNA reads TGTGCCAGCAGAGGGGGACAGGGAATCGGGGAGCTGTTTTTT.

CDR3 nucleotide sequence: TGTGCCAGCAGCTTAAAGGGGCTAGCGGGAGGGCCAATCTTCTACAATGAGCAGTTCTTC. Translating it yields CASSLKGLAGGPIFYNEQFF. The genes are TRBV7-2 and TRBJ2-1; 12 bases map to TRBD2. Germline loops: CDR1 SGHTA, CDR2 FQGNSA. The CDR3 loop spans 20 amino acids. V lost 2 bases and J lost 3; bases outside the gene matches: 14.

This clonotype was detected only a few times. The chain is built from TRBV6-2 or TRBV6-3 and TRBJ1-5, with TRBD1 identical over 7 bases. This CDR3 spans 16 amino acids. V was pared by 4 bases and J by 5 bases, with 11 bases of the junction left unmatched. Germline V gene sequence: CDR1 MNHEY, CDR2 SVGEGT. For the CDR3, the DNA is TGTGCCAGCAGTTCCTGGACAGGTCGAGAGGATCAGCCCCAGCATTTT. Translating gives CASSSWTGREDQPQHF.

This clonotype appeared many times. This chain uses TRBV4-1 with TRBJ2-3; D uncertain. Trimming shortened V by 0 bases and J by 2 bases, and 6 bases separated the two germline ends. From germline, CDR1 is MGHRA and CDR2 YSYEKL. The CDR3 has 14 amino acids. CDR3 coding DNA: TGCGCCAGCAGCCAAGAGCAGGTCACAGATACGCAGTATTTT. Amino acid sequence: CASSQEQVTDTQYF.

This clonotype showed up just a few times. As DNA, the CDR3 is TGCAGCGTTGAGATCGGGACTATCTACAACTCCAATGAGCAGTTCTTC. Translating gives CSVEIGTIYNSNEQFF. This rearrangement joins TRBV29-1 to TRBJ2-1; 7 bases map to TRBD2. Germline loops: CDR1 SQVTM, CDR2 ANQGSEA. V shed 3 bases and J 6 bases; nucleotides not matched to a gene: 14. The CDR3 spans 16 residues.

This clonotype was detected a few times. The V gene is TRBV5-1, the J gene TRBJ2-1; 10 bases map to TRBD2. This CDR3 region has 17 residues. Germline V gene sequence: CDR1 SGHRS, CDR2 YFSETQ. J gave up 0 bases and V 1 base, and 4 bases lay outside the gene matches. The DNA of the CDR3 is TGCGCCAGCAGCTTGTGGCCTAGCGGGAGCTCCTACAATGAGCAGTTCTTC. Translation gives CASSLWPSGSSYNEQFF.

In DNA, the CDR3 is TGTGCCAGCACCCCTCAGGGGACCTATGAGCAGTTCTTC. This sequence encodes CASTPQGTYEQFF. The gene calls are TRBV27 and TRBJ2-1; a weak D match, TRBD1 (6 bases). The V gene lost 7 bases and the J gene lost 8 bases, with 15 bases spanning the gap. The CDR3 is 13 residues long. Germline V gene lookup returns CDR1 MNHEY and CDR2 SMNVEV (reference sequence).

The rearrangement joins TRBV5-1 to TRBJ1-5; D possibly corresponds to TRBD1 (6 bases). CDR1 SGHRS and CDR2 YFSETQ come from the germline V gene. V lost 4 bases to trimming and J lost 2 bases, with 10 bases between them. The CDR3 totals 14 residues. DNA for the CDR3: TGCGCCAGCAGCCCCAGGGGTGGCAATCAGCCCCAGCATTTT. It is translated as CASSPRGGNQPQHF.

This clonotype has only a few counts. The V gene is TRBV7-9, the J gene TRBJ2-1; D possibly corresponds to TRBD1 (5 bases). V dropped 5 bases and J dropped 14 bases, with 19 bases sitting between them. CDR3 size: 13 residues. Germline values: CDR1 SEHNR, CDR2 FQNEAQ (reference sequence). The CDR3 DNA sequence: TGTGCCAGCAGCACCCCTGGACAACTAAGGGAGTTCTTC. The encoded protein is CASSTPGQLREFF.

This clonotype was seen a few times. CDR3: CASSFDRGNTEAFF. The CDR3 DNA reads as TGTGCCAGCAGTTTCGACAGGGGAAACACTGAAGCTTTCTTT. The chain is built from TRBV6-2 or TRBV6-3 and TRBJ1-1; 8 bases are a match to TRBD1. CDR3 size: 14 residues. The germline gives CDR1 MNHEY, CDR2 SVGEGT. V dropped 4 bases and J dropped 2; count of bases not matched to a gene: 3.

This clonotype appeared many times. The CDR3 coding sequence is TGTGCCAGCAGTTTCATGTCTAGCGGGAGGAGGTGGGGCGTTGAGCAGTTCTTC. Its translation: CASSFMSSGRRWGVEQFF. The chain uses TRBV28 and TRBJ2-1, with 11 nucleotides matching TRBD2. Germline CDR1 reads MDHEN; CDR2 reads SYDVKM. The trim removed 3 bases at V and 9 bases at J, leaving 16 bases unmatched. The CDR3 extends over 18 amino acids.

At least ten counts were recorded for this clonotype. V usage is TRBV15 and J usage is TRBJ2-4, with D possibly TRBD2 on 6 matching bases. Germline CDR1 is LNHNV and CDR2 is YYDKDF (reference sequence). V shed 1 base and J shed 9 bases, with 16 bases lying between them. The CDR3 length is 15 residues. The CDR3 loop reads CATSRGRALGGIQYF. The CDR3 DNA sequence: TGTGCCACCAGCAGAGGACGGGCCCTCGGGGGCATTCAGTACTTC.

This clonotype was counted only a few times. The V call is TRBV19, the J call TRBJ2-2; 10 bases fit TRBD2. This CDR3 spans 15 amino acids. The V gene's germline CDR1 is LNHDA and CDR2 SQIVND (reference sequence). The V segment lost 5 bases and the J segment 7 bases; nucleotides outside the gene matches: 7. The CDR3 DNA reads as TGTGCCAGTAGTCAACTAGCGGGATCATTCGGGGAGCTGTTTTTT. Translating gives CASSQLAGSFGELFF.

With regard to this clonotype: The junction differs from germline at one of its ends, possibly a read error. The CDR3 sequence: CSVSGGFGSGTNVLTF. CDR3 sequence (DNA): TGCAGCGTTTCGGGAGGGTTTGGGTCTGGGACCAACGTCCTGACTTTC. The chain joins TRBV29-1 to TRBJ2-6; 8 bases fit TRBD2. Germline V lookup: CDR1 SQVTM, CDR2 ANQGSEA. The CDR3 has 16 amino acids. Full variable domain (rest looked up from reference TRBV29-1 and TRBJ2-6): SAVISQKPSRDICQRGTSLTIQCQVDSQVTMMFWYRQQPGQSLTLIATANQGSEATYESGFVIDKFPISRPNLTFSTLTVSNMSPEDSSIYLCSVSGGFGSGTNVLTFGAGSRLTVL.

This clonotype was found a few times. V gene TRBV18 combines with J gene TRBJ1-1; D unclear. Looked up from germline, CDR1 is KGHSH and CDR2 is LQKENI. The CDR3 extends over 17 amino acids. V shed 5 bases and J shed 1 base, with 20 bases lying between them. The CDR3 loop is CASSSTMAGLKNTEAFF. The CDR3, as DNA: TGTGCCAGCTCATCCACGATGGCAGGTCTTAAGAACACTGAAGCTTTCTTT.

CDR3 in amino acids: CSASGGSWGEQYF. CDR3 DNA sequence: TGCAGTGCTAGTGGCGGGAGTTGGGGTGAGCAGTACTTC. The chain is built from TRBV20-1 and TRBJ2-7; the match to TRBD2 covers 7 bases. Germline-derived CDR1 and CDR2 are DFQATT and SNEGSKA (reference sequence). Losses at the gene ends were 3 bases for V and 7 bases for J; bases not matched to a gene: 9. There are 13 residues in the CDR3.

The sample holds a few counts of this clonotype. CDR3 coding DNA: TGTGCCAGCAGCTTAGCGGTAGGAGGGGGTAGCCAACAAGAGACCCAGTACTTC. This gives the protein CASSLAVGGGSQQETQYF. The rearrangement joins TRBV7-8 to TRBJ2-5, with D perhaps being TRBD1 or TRBD2 (6 bases each). This CDR3 has 18 residues. Germline CDR1 and CDR2: SGHVS and FQNEAQ. The V and J ends lost 0 bases and 2 bases respectively, with 19 bases between them.